This T cell receptor beta chain was sequenced in a study of blood T cell repertoires in COVID-19. Study in general: Italy, Spain and the United States were the sources of the convalescent and acute COVID-19 samples. T cells, B-cell-depleted T cells, or PBMCs supplied cDNA or gDNA.

There are 16 residues in the CDR3. Germline V gene data show CDR1 as SGHNT and CDR2 as YENEEA. Trimming stripped 2 bases from V and 9 bases from J, with 20 bases between. As processed by the authors: Reference gene primer amplification in the assay estimated nucleated cell counts. The data were produced by immunoSEQ multiplex PCR, yet TCRdb's version contains in-frame clones alone and is incomplete. V and J calls and clone size come straight from that table; D and trimming were deduced from the DNA. The sample holds about 78,000 clones; roughly 84% are singletons and the top ten take 3.5% to 4%. The TCR originated in a man aged 45-65 years with acute or convalescent COVID-19. Material: peripheral blood. The chain links TRBV11-3 to TRBJ2-1; D might be TRBD1 (5 bases). CDR3 DNA: TGTGCCAGCAGCTTACGAGGTCCAGGGCGAAGGGGTGAGCAGTTCTTC. It specifies CASSLRGPGRRGEQFF.